The 30 T cell receptor beta chains listed next were all sequenced from one sample in a study of regulatory T cells in long-lasting Graves disease. Sample time point: newly diagnosed GD, antithyroid drugs for less than 3 months. Extracted RNA from PBMCs served as the source of the TCR library. In building TCR beta libraries, iRepertoire HTBI primers were used together with Arm-PCR of CDR3 regions. MiXCR, applied by TCRdb to the multiplex PCR reads, yields one record per CDR3 protein. This table has 500,000 or so distinct CDR3 sequences, around 15% appearing once. These data were also reused for a study on T cells in Graves' hyperthyroidism and ophthalmopathy.

The sample consisted of peripheral blood mononuclear cells (PBMCs), taken at new diagnosis, from a patient treated with antithyroid drugs. Source of these receptors: a woman aged 50 to 60 with Graves disease.

This clonotype occurred many times. At one end, the junction sequence differs from germline, possibly due to a read error. The chain has TRBV2 and TRBJ2-7; no clear D. The CDR3 is 11 residues long. Germline CDR1 is SNHLY and CDR2 is FYNNEI. CDR3 loop: CASSEAGPTGF. CDR3 DNA sequence: TGTGCCAGCAGTGAAGCAGGGCCGACCGGATTC. Supplemented by reference TRBV2 and TRBJ2-7, the full variable domain reads EPEVTQTPSHQVTQMGQEVILRCVPISNHLYFYWYRQILGQKVEFLVSFYNNEISEKSEIFDDQFSVERPDGSNFTLKIRSTKLEDSAMYFCASSEAGPTGFGPGTRLTVT.

This clonotype showed up many times. The gene calls are TRBV27 and TRBJ1-1; TRBD1 matches at 12 bases. J gave up 5 bases and V 6 bases, and 13 bases lay outside the gene matches. CDR1 and CDR2 from the germline V gene are MNHEY and SMNVEV (reference sequence). The CDR3 loop spans 17 amino acids. CDR3 coding DNA: TGTGCCAGCAGCTCTATCGGGACAGGGGGCAGGGGAACTGAAGCTTTCTTT. Translated: CASSSIGTGGRGTEAFF.

This clonotype was seen more than once but under ten times. The chain employs TRBV5-1 and TRBJ1-5; D gene ambiguous. V dropped 0 bases and J dropped 2 bases, with 6 bases sitting between them. Germline assignment: CDR1 SGHRS and CDR2 YFSETQ. The CDR3 spans 14 residues. In nucleotides, the CDR3 is TGCGCCAGCAGCTTGGATTTCGGCAATCAGCCCCAGCATTTT. It codes for CASSLDFGNQPQHF.

Comment on this clonotype: The junction and the germline gene differ at one end; a read error may be behind it. The V gene is TRBV11-2, the J gene TRBJ1-1; 8 bases map to TRBD1. There are 15 residues in the CDR3. CDR1 and CDR2 from the germline V gene are SGHAT and FQNNGV. The CDR3 DNA is TGTGCCAGCAGCTTGTGGACAGGGTTGAACACTGAAGCTCTCTTT. It translates to CASSLWTGLNTEALF.

This clonotype was detected many times. The chain carries TRBV12-3 or TRBV12-4 and TRBJ2-2; D uncertain. The CDR3 sequence is 13 residues long. Trimming removed 2 bases at V and 3 bases at J, with 4 bases between. In DNA form, the CDR3 reads TGTGCCAGCAGTTTAATGGACACCGGGGAGCTGTTTTTT. This gives the protein CASSLMDTGELFF.

This chain connects TRBV16 to TRBJ2-3, with D unclear. Germline CDR1 KGHSY, CDR2 FQNENV. There are 18 residues in the CDR3. The germline V and J ends were trimmed by 4 bases and 0 bases, with 20 bases remaining between them. The CDR3 spells CASSPRSQVPTSTDTQYF. In DNA, the CDR3 is TGTGCCAGCAGCCCACGCTCGCAGGTGCCAACTAGCACAGATACGCAGTATTTT.

This rearrangement joins TRBV3-1 to TRBJ2-7, with 8 nucleotides matching TRBD1. Germline assignment: CDR1 LGHDT and CDR2 YNNKEL (reference sequence). The CDR3 is 15 residues long. Trimming cost V 0 bases and J 1 base; bases outside gene matches: 2. This CDR3 reads CASSQETGESYEQYF. As DNA, the CDR3 is TGTGCCAGCAGCCAAGAGACAGGGGAGTCCTACGAGCAGTACTTC.

In this sample, this clonotype turned up many times. This chain links TRBV11-3 with TRBJ2-5; perhaps TRBD2 as D (5 bases). V was pared by 5 bases and J by 2 bases, with 15 bases between. Germline V gives CDR1 SGHNT, CDR2 YENEEA. The CDR3 length is 15 residues. The CDR3 loop is CASSPGGGFQETQYF. CDR3 nucleotides: TGTGCCAGCAGCCCCGGTGGAGGATTTCAAGAGACCCAGTACTTC. The full variable domain, in which reference TRBV11-3 and TRBJ2-5 provide the parts outside the CDR3, is EAGVVQSPRYKIIEKKQPVAFWCNPISGHNTLYWYLQNLGQGPELLIRYENEEAVDDSQLPKDRFSAERLKGVDSTLKIQPAELGDSAVYLCASSPGGGFQETQYFGPGTRLLVL.

This clonotype was found many times. The chain recombines TRBV6-2 or TRBV6-3 with TRBJ2-7; 8 positions agree with TRBD1. Unmatched junction bases numbered 4, after V lost 6 bases and J lost 6 bases. Germline CDR1 reads MNHEY; CDR2 reads SVGEGT. This CDR3 is built from 12 residues. The CDR3 loop is CASRGTGTEQYF. CDR3 DNA: TGTGCCAGCAGAGGGACAGGAACCGAGCAGTACTTC.

This clonotype was recorded a few times. V gene TRBV6-2 or TRBV6-3 combines with J gene TRBJ2-1; 10 nucleotides match TRBD2. V was pared by 8 bases and J by 6 bases, with 22 bases of the junction left unmatched. The V gene's germline CDR1 is MNHEY and CDR2 SVGEGT. The length of the CDR3 is 19 residues. This chain's CDR3 is CASGRSGRATLRRTNEQFF. CDR3 nucleotide sequence: TGTGCCAGCGGTAGGAGCGGGAGGGCGACTCTAAGGAGAACCAATGAGCAGTTCTTC.

This clonotype was observed many times. This rearrangement joins TRBV12-3 or TRBV12-4 to TRBJ2-1; tentative D call: TRBD2 (6 bases). The CDR3 covers 15 residues. V was shortened by 1 base and J by 2 bases, with 9 bases between the two germline ends. DNA of the CDR3: TGTGCCAGCAGTTTAGGCGGGACCACCTACAATGAGCAGTTCTTC. This sequence encodes CASSLGGTTYNEQFF.

The CDR3 loop reads CASSVGTSGSWQETQYF. CDR3 DNA: TGTGCCAGCAGCGTTGGGACTAGCGGGAGTTGGCAAGAGACCCAGTACTTC. This rearrangement joins TRBV9 to TRBJ2-5; TRBD2 agrees at 14 bases. Losses at the gene ends were 2 bases for V and 2 bases for J; bases not matched to a gene: 5. The germline V gene encodes CDR1 SGDLS and CDR2 YYNGEE. This CDR3 has 17 residues. The variable domain in full, with the rest retrieved from reference TRBV9 and TRBJ2-5, is DSGVTQTPKHLITATGQRVTLRCSPRSGDLSVYWYQQSLDQGLQFLIQYYNGEERAKGNILERFSAQQFPDLHSELNLSSLELGDSALYFCASSVGTSGSWQETQYFGPGTRLLVL.

This clonotype was counted a few times. This chain connects TRBV12-3 or TRBV12-4 to TRBJ2-1, with 13 positions matching TRBD2. V lost 5 bases and J lost 5; bases outside the gene matches: 6. This CDR3 has 16 amino acids. CDR3 DNA sequence: TGTGCCAGCAGTCTGCGACTAGCGGGAGGACACAATGAGCAGTTCTTC. As protein: CASSLRLAGGHNEQFF.

V and J are TRBV3-1 and TRBJ1-2; D is uncertain. V was pared by 0 bases and J by 5 bases, with 10 bases between. Germline-derived CDR1 and CDR2 are LGHDT and YNNKEL (reference sequence). The CDR3 extends over 14 amino acids. CDR3 bases: TGTGCCAGCAGCCAAGATGTGATTGCGTATGGCTACACCTTC. This gives the protein CASSQDVIAYGYTF.

The sample holds many counts of this clonotype. The chain employs TRBV19 and TRBJ2-1; no definite D call. The germline V gene has CDR1 LNHDA and CDR2 SQIVND (reference sequence). V dropped 5 bases and J dropped 5 bases, with 10 bases sitting between them. The CDR3 extends over 13 amino acids. The CDR3 DNA reads as TGTGCCAGTAGTCTACAATTAAACAATGAGCAGTTCTTC. It specifies CASSLQLNNEQFF.

This clonotype was observed at least ten times. The CDR3 loop reads CASSPTGGMGYTF. For the CDR3, the DNA is TGTGCCAGCAGCCCGACAGGGGGCATGGGCTACACCTTC. The rearrangement uses TRBV9 and TRBJ1-2; TRBD1 agrees at 10 bases. Germline V lookup: CDR1 SGDLS, CDR2 YYNGEE. This CDR3 is built from 13 residues. The V segment lost 4 bases and the J segment 8 bases; nucleotides outside the gene matches: 5.

The rearrangement uses TRBV19 and TRBJ2-7; D possibly corresponds to TRBD1 (6 bases). The ends were cut back, 3 bases at V and 3 bases at J, with 9 bases in the middle. Germline V CDR1 and CDR2: LNHDA, SQIVND (reference sequence). This CDR3 is 13 amino acids long. CDR3 nucleotides: TGTGCCAGTAGTATTCGAGGGGGCTACGAGCAGTACTTC. This gives the protein CASSIRGGYEQYF.

There are many counts of this clonotype. This chain links TRBV3-1 with TRBJ1-1; 7 bases match TRBD1. The CDR3 is made up of 15 amino acids. V lost 4 bases to trimming and J lost 5 bases; unmatched junction nucleotides: 10. The germline CDR1 and CDR2 sequences are LGHDT and YNNKEL (reference sequence). This CDR3 is CASSPTRGVITEAFF. The CDR3 DNA reads TGTGCCAGCAGCCCTACCAGGGGGGTCATTACTGAAGCTTTCTTT.

This clonotype occurred many times. V is TRBV13 and J is TRBJ2-5, with 10 bases lining up with TRBD2. The CDR3 consists of 18 residues. The germline CDR1 and CDR2 sequences are PRHDT and FYEKMQ (reference sequence). V lost 5 bases, J lost 1 base, and 13 bases stayed unmatched. CDR3 nucleotides: TGTGCCAGCAGCCCCTCCGGGCTAGCGGGGGCCGTCCAAGAGACCCAGTACTTC. Translation gives CASSPSGLAGAVQETQYF.

A few counts support this clonotype. The V and J genes are TRBV12-3 or TRBV12-4 and TRBJ2-3; D gene ambiguous. The CDR3 contains 14 residues. Trimming removed 2 bases from V and 2 bases from J, with 8 bases in between. Here the CDR3 DNA reads TGTGCCAGCAGTTTACAGGTCCCCACAGATACGCAGTATTTT. It specifies CASSLQVPTDTQYF.

At least ten counts were recorded for this clonotype. The J gene is TRBJ2-3, the V gene TRBV24-1; 9 positions agree with TRBD1. Unmatched junction bases numbered 8, after V lost 2 bases and J lost 6 bases. The CDR3 consists of 16 residues. The germline V gene encodes CDR1 KGHDR and CDR2 SFDVKD. CDR3 residues: CATSDSGQGYVDTQYF. The CDR3 region has the DNA TGTGCCACCAGTGATTCGGGACAGGGTTATGTCGATACGCAGTATTTT.

This clonotype was counted many times. The chain links TRBV2 to TRBJ2-1; the D gene is possibly TRBD1 (7 bases). The ends were cut back, 8 bases at V and 4 bases at J, with 21 bases in the middle. CDR3 length: 16 amino acids. The germline V gene encodes CDR1 SNHLY and CDR2 FYNNEI. The DNA of the CDR3 is TGTGCCAGCCAGGGGGGTACGGTAACCATTTACAATGAGCAGTTCTTC. Translated: CASQGGTVTIYNEQFF.

The chain couples TRBV30 to TRBJ2-1; 11 nucleotides agree with TRBD2. The V gene end was trimmed by 0 bases and the J gene end by 6 bases; junction bases not matched to a gene: 10. Germline CDR1 reads GTSNPN; CDR2 reads SVGIG (reference sequence). This CDR3 has 17 residues. CDR3 amino acids: CAWSVQGLSGRANEQFF. The CDR3 nucleotides are TGTGCCTGGAGTGTACAGGGCCTTAGCGGGAGGGCCAATGAGCAGTTCTTC.

The gene calls are TRBV4-1 and TRBJ1-4; D is unresolved. Trimming took 2 bases from V and 12 from J, leaving 13 bases between them. CDR3 length: 13 amino acids. Germline loops: CDR1 MGHRA, CDR2 YSYEKL. CDR3 coding DNA: TGCGCCAGCAGCCAACTCGGTGATGAGGAACTGTTTTTT. Amino acids: CASSQLGDEELFF.

This CDR3 is CASRRGSGPETQYF. CDR3 DNA: TGCGCCAGCAGGAGGGGCTCGGGCCCGGAGACCCAGTACTTC. The chain has TRBV10-2 and TRBJ2-5, with D perhaps given as TRBD1 or TRBD2 (5 bases each). With 6 bases removed from V and 5 bases from J, the gap between germline ends came to 16 bases. The germline gives CDR1 WSHSY, CDR2 SAAADI. This CDR3 is 14 amino acids long.

This clonotype was counted at least ten times. The V and J genes are TRBV7-7 and TRBJ2-7; D gene unclear. Germline CDR1 SSHAT, CDR2 FNYEAQ (reference sequence). Trimming removed 5 bases at V and 3 bases at J, with 11 bases between. This CDR3 comprises 13 residues. CDR3 loop: CASSLLPFYEQYF. The CDR3 nucleotides are TGTGCCAGCAGCCTCCTCCCCTTCTACGAGCAGTACTTC.

There are a few counts of this clonotype. CDR3 residues: CASSLNSNTYNEQFF. The CDR3 nucleotides are TGTGCCAGCAGCTTAAACAGCAATACCTACAATGAGCAGTTCTTC. V and J are TRBV7-3 and TRBJ2-1; D gene uncertain. The V end lost 1 base, the J end lost 2 bases, and 9 bases lay between the germline ends. Germline CDR1 is SGHTA and CDR2 is FQGTGA. This CDR3 contains 15 residues.

This clonotype was detected a few times. The chain links TRBV6-1 to TRBJ2-5; TRBD2 matches 14 bases. Germline V gene sequence: CDR1 MNHNS, CDR2 SASEGT. The V and J ends lost 5 bases and 5 bases, in that order; junction bases with no gene match: 16. The CDR3 extends over 19 amino acids. Here the CDR3 reads CASSPLGGRLAGGGETQYF. CDR3 DNA sequence: TGTGCCAGCAGTCCCCTTGGGGGGCGACTAGCGGGAGGGGGGGAGACCCAGTACTTC.

The CDR3 DNA reads as TGTGCCAGCACCCGAGGACAGGGGTTCGAGACCCAGTACTTC. Translated: CASTRGQGFETQYF. The chain employs TRBV2 and TRBJ2-5, with 9 bases lining up with TRBD1. The CDR3 is made up of 14 amino acids. J lost 5 bases, V lost 7 bases, and 8 bases had no gene match. Looked up from germline, CDR1 is SNHLY and CDR2 is FYNNEI.

This clonotype came up a few times. CDR3 residues: CASSLGPSDGYTF. CDR3 sequence (DNA): TGCGCCAGCAGCTTGGGGCCTTCCGATGGCTACACCTTC. The J gene is TRBJ1-2, the V gene TRBV5-1; no definite D call. The germline V gene has CDR1 SGHRS and CDR2 YFSETQ. V was trimmed by 0 bases and J by 6 bases, leaving 9 bases between them. The CDR3 runs 13 residues. Full variable domain (outside the CDR3, taken from reference TRBV5-1 and TRBJ1-2): KAGVTQTPRYLIKTRGQQVTLSCSPISGHRSVSWYQQTPGQGLQFLFEYFSETQRNKGNFPGRFSGRQFSNSRSEMNVSTLELGDSALYLCASSLGPSDGYTFGSGTRLTVV.